These T cell receptor beta chains were read from a single sample in a study of chemoradiotherapy in HPV16-positive cancers. TCRdb's table, derived via immunoSEQ multiplex PCR, lists solely in-frame clones and lacks some. The data show about 2,600 clones, 88% seen once. The source material was tumor tissue, sampled from a patient who underwent chemoradiotherapy. The receptors originated from a human donor with HPV-associated anogenital cancer. CDR3s include the opening cysteine and the closing phenylalanine or tryptophan. D genes are given only for firm matches. Size is omitted from some rows. Given values are once, few, many or a class for expanded clones.

-,TRBJ2-3,-,TRBV4-2,TGTGCCAGCAGCCAAGCCGGGGCGCAGTATTTT,CASSQAGAQYF
-,TRBJ2-7,TRBD2,TRBV2,TGTGCCAGCAGCGTTAGCGGGGGCCACGAGCAGTACTTC,CASSVSGGHEQYF
few,TRBJ2-7,-,TRBV27,TGTGCCAGCAGTTTTGGGGGTCTCTACGAGCAGTACTTC,CASSFGGLYEQYF
-,TRBJ1-1,-,TRBV27,TGTGCCAGCAGAAAACAGGGATTGAACACTGAAGCTTTCTTT,CASRKQGLNTEAFF
-,TRBJ2-2,-,TRBV5-4,TGTGCCAGCAGCTTGTTTAGGAACACCGGGGAGCTGCTTTTT,CASSLFRNTGELLF
-,TRBJ2-7,-,TRBV6-1,TGTGCCAGCTCTGAGTTCGGTTCCTACGAGCAGTACTTC,CASSEFGSYEQYF
-,TRBJ1-2,TRBD1,TRBV6-5,TGTGCCAGCAGTACTTTAACAGGGGACTATGGCTACACCTTC,CASSTLTGDYGYTF
-,TRBJ2-3,-,TRBV6-5,TGTGCCAGCAGTTACTCGAGGGGACTCACAGATACGCAGTATTTT,CASSYSRGLTDTQYF
-,TRBJ1-1,-,TRBV6-5,TGTGCCAGCAGTTTCCAATCTAACAGGGATACTGAAGCTTTCTTT,CASSFQSNRDTEAFF
few,TRBJ2-7,TRBD2,TRBV9,TGTGCCAGCAGCGTAGGGCTAGCGGGGTCCTACGAGCAGTACTTC,CASSVGLAGSYEQYF